The 21 T cell receptor beta chains below all came from one sample that was sequenced in a study of T-cell memory formation after mild COVID-19. In TCRdb, the 5' RACE reads were re-called with MiXCR into one record per CDR3 protein. The data contain fewer than 650,000 distinct CDR3 sequences, 20% to 25% of them singletons. The sequenced sample consisted of PBMCs or a T cell subset sorted from them (not recorded which). These receptors all come from an adult woman who had mild COVID-19 (a few samples of this study predate the infection). Cell type and time point are not known.

This chain uses TRBV5-1 with TRBJ2-5, with D tentatively TRBD1 or TRBD2 (5 bases each). V was shortened by 3 bases and J by 5 bases, with 14 bases between the two germline ends. Germline V gives CDR1 SGHRS, CDR2 YFSETQ. The CDR3 covers 14 residues. CDR3 sequence reads: CASSYRDLGETQYF. DNA for the CDR3: TGCGCCAGCAGCTACCGGGACCTGGGGGAGACCCAGTACTTC.

The chain combines TRBV20-1 with TRBJ2-1; maybe TRBD2 (6 bases). The germline V gene has CDR1 DFQATT and CDR2 SNEGSKA (reference sequence). This CDR3 is built from 14 residues. V lost 5 bases, J lost 2 bases, and 13 bases lay in between. The CDR3 spells CSAGQRATYNEQFF. The CDR3 coding sequence is TGCAGTGCTGGCCAGCGGGCGACCTACAATGAGCAGTTCTTC.

There are a few counts of this clonotype. The chain combines TRBV29-1 with TRBJ2-3; tentatively, D is TRBD2 (6 bases). The CDR3 has 12 amino acids. CDR1 is SQVTM, CDR2 ANQGSEA, per germline. The V end lost 3 bases, the J end lost 4 bases, and 8 bases lay between the germline ends. The CDR3 bases are TGCAGCGTTGACGGGGGATCAGATACGCAGTATTTT. This codes for CSVDGGSDTQYF.

This clonotype was seen a few times. This CDR3 reads CSAPAPTEAFF. The DNA for the CDR3 is TGCAGCGCACCCGCCCCTACTGAAGCTTTCTTT. The chain has TRBV29-1 and TRBJ1-1, with no clear D. V lost 7 bases and J 5 bases, leaving 11 bases between the germline ends. The CDR3 covers 11 residues. Germline CDR1 and CDR2: SQVTM and ANQGSEA.

The rearrangement joins TRBV11-2 to TRBJ1-2; D is undetermined. V lost 1 base, J lost 8 bases, and 14 bases lay in between. Looked up from germline, CDR1 is SGHAT and CDR2 is FQNNGV. This CDR3 is built from 14 residues. The CDR3 region is CASSLATASRGYTF. The CDR3 nucleotides are TGTGCCAGCAGCTTAGCCACAGCATCGAGGGGCTACACCTTC.

The V call is TRBV3-1, the J call TRBJ1-5; TRBD1 is a possible D gene (5 bases). Germline V gene data show CDR1 as LGHDT and CDR2 as YNNKEL (reference sequence). This CDR3 is 15 amino acids long. V lost 6 bases to trimming and J lost 3 bases, with 15 bases between them. The DNA of the CDR3 is TGTGCCAGCAGTGGCGGGGGGTCCTCCAATCAGCCCCAGCATTTT. Translating it yields CASSGGGSSNQPQHF.

The genes are TRBV27 and TRBJ2-7; 11 bases are shared with TRBD1. CDR1 and CDR2 from the germline V gene are MNHEY and SMNVEV (reference sequence). The V gene end was trimmed by 6 bases and the J gene end by 6 bases; junction bases not matched to a gene: 13. This CDR3 comprises 16 residues. The chain's CDR3 is CASRQTGTGGRSEQYF. The CDR3 nucleotides are TGTGCCAGCAGGCAAACCGGGACAGGGGGAAGGTCCGAGCAGTACTTC.

The chain has TRBV6-5 and TRBJ1-1; 7 nucleotides align to TRBD1. Trimming at V came to 6 bases and at J to 5 bases, leaving 12 bases not matched to a gene. This CDR3 comprises 15 residues. Germline V CDR1 and CDR2: MNHEY, SVGAGI. The CDR3 protein is CASRQPNRGETEAFF. The CDR3 DNA reads TGTGCCAGCAGGCAACCTAACAGGGGTGAGACTGAAGCTTTCTTT.

This clonotype appeared a few times. The chain is built from TRBV4-1 and TRBJ2-7; a possible D gene is TRBD2 (7 bases). CDR1 and CDR2 (germline): MGHRA, YSYEKL. The germline V and J ends were trimmed by 5 bases and 0 bases, with 20 bases remaining between them. This CDR3 is built from 17 residues. The CDR3 DNA reads TGCGCCAGCAGCTTCGCCTTTGGGGGGGCGAGCTCCTACGAGCAGTACTTC. Its protein product is CASSFAFGGASSYEQYF.

Ten or more counts support this clonotype. The chain has TRBV4-1 and TRBJ2-7; D is unresolved. Germline V lookup: CDR1 MGHRA, CDR2 YSYEKL. The CDR3 extends over 13 amino acids. V was trimmed by 1 base and J by 0 bases, leaving 4 bases between them. The CDR3 loop is CASSQGISYEQYF. The DNA of the CDR3 is TGCGCCAGCAGCCAAGGTATCTCCTACGAGCAGTACTTC.

The rearrangement links TRBV30 to TRBJ1-1; the D gene is possibly TRBD1 (5 bases). The CDR3 loop spans 13 amino acids. The ends were cut back, 0 bases at V and 4 bases at J, with 9 bases in the middle. The germline V gene encodes CDR1 GTSNPN and CDR2 SVGIG (reference sequence). The CDR3 spells CAWSVRGVTEAFF. The CDR3 region has the DNA TGTGCCTGGAGTGTACGAGGGGTCACTGAAGCTTTCTTT.

The table lists this clonotype with a few counts. V is TRBV27 and J is TRBJ2-5; D may be TRBD2 (6 bases). Trimming left V 5 bases short and J 4 bases short, with 14 bases between. The CDR3 is made up of 14 amino acids. CDR1 and CDR2 (germline): MNHEY, SMNVEV (reference sequence). For the CDR3, the DNA is TGTGCCAGCAGTCCGGGGGACCGCCTAGAGACCCAGTACTTC. Its protein product is CASSPGDRLETQYF.

The chain carries TRBV5-1 and TRBJ1-1; D is possibly TRBD1 (5 bases). CDR1 and CDR2 from the germline V gene are SGHRS and YFSETQ. The ends were cut back, 4 bases at V and 1 base at J, with 14 bases in the middle. CDR3 length equals 15 residues. CDR3 amino acids: CASSEGGAGNTEAFF. The CDR3 DNA reads as TGCGCCAGCAGCGAGGGAGGGGCGGGGAACACTGAAGCTTTCTTT.

There are a few counts of this clonotype. The gene calls are TRBV2 and TRBJ1-5; no clear D. Germline assignment: CDR1 SNHLY and CDR2 FYNNEI. The CDR3 spans 11 residues. V dropped 3 bases and J dropped 8 bases, with 5 bases sitting between them. The CDR3 DNA reads TGTGCCAGCAGTGATAGGGAGCCCCAGCATTTT. Residues: CASSDREPQHF.

This clonotype was seen more than once but under ten times. The chain employs TRBV5-1 and TRBJ1-5, with D tentatively TRBD1 (6 bases). This CDR3 is built from 15 residues. V lost 0 bases, J lost 3 bases, and 10 bases lay in between. Germline CDR1 reads SGHRS; CDR2 reads YFSETQ. The CDR3 nucleotides read TGCGCCAGCAGCTTGGCGTCAGGGGTCAATCAGCCCCAGCATTTT. Amino acids: CASSLASGVNQPQHF.

V gene TRBV3-1 combines with J gene TRBJ1-1; D call uncertain. There are 11 residues in the CDR3. Deletions cut 3 bases from V and 7 bases from J, with 6 bases between. Germline CDR1 is LGHDT and CDR2 is YNNKEL (reference sequence). The CDR3 loop is CASSQTSEAFF. The CDR3 nucleotides read TGTGCCAGCAGCCAGACTAGTGAAGCTTTCTTT.

V and J are TRBV27 and TRBJ2-2; 8 bases fit TRBD2. CDR3 length: 16 amino acids. J was trimmed by 1 base and V by 3 bases; bases with no gene match: 4. The germline V gene has CDR1 MNHEY and CDR2 SMNVEV (reference sequence). DNA for the CDR3: TGTGCCAGCAGTTTTATCAGCGGGAGGAACACCGGGGAGCTGTTTTTT. Translating gives CASSFISGRNTGELFF.

This clonotype was found a few times. The rearrangement uses TRBV7-8 and TRBJ2-7, with 7 bases identical to TRBD1. The germline CDR1 and CDR2 sequences are SGHVS and FQNEAQ. This CDR3 spans 15 amino acids. J lost 3 bases, V lost 1 base, and 6 bases had no gene match. CDR3 DNA sequence: TGTGCCAGCAGCTTAGTAACAGGGGACCGCTACGAGCAGTACTTC. It codes for CASSLVTGDRYEQYF.

The chain employs TRBV4-2 and TRBJ2-4; TRBD2 agrees at 12 bases. The CDR3 runs to 17 residues. After removal of 0 bases from V and 1 base from J, the junction contained 1 base not matched to a gene. Germline V gene data show CDR1 as LGHNA and CDR2 as YNFKEQ. CDR3 in DNA: TGTGCCAGCAGCCAAGAAACTAGCGGGAGGGCCAAAAACATTCAGTACTTC. Translation gives CASSQETSGRAKNIQYF.

The V and J genes are TRBV6-5 and TRBJ1-2, with TRBD1 matching 7 bases. This CDR3 has 12 amino acids. Looked up from germline, CDR1 is MNHEY and CDR2 is SVGAGI. Trimming removed 5 bases from V and 7 bases from J; junction bases left unmatched: 4. In nucleotides, the CDR3 is TGTGCCAGCAGTGTGGCAGGGGGTGGCTACACCTTC. Amino acid sequence: CASSVAGGGYTF.

This clonotype was detected a few times. The rearrangement uses TRBV20-1 and TRBJ2-1; no clear D gene. CDR3 size: 16 residues. CDR1 and CDR2 from the germline V gene are DFQATT and SNEGSKA (reference sequence). Trimming stripped 3 bases from V and 7 bases from J, with 22 bases between. The CDR3 is CSASSPSRLDGNEQFF. As DNA, the CDR3 is TGCAGTGCTAGTAGCCCCTCGCGCCTTGACGGGAATGAGCAGTTCTTC.